Below are 14 T cell receptor beta chains sequenced from a single sample in a study of T cell responses to AZD1222 COVID-19 vaccine. The data were produced by immunoSEQ multiplex PCR, yet TCRdb's version contains in-frame clones alone and is incomplete. The table includes some 280,000 clones, about 94% detected once. Sequences were derived from peripheral blood, sampled 28 days after the second AZD1222 dose. Receptors originate from an adult who received the AZD1222 COVID-19 vaccine.

The V call is TRBV18, the J call TRBJ1-5; TRBD1 is a possible D gene (5 bases). Germline lookup yields CDR1 KGHSH and CDR2 LQKENI. The CDR3 has 15 residues. With 2 bases removed from V and 2 bases from J, the gap between germline ends came to 10 bases. CDR3 loop: CASSPDWGGNQPQHF. The CDR3 nucleotides are TGTGCCAGCTCACCAGATTGGGGGGGCAATCAGCCCCAGCATTTT.

The chain recombines TRBV6-6 with TRBJ2-3, with 7 bases lining up with TRBD2. The V gene's germline CDR1 is MNHNY and CDR2 SVGAGI (reference sequence). Unmatched junction bases numbered 3, after V lost 0 bases and J lost 0 bases. The CDR3 loop spans 16 amino acids. This CDR3 reads CASSYSAGPSTDTQYF. DNA of the CDR3: TGTGCCAGCAGTTACTCAGCGGGGCCTAGCACAGATACGCAGTATTTT.

V gene TRBV6-5 combines with J gene TRBJ1-6, with no clear D. The CDR3 has 14 residues. The V gene's germline CDR1 is MNHEY and CDR2 SVGAGI. V was clipped by 6 bases and J by 7 bases, with 13 bases between them. Here the CDR3 reads CASRETLDNSPLHF. DNA of the CDR3: TGTGCCAGCAGGGAGACACTAGACAATTCACCCCTCCACTTT.

The V and J genes are TRBV12-3 or TRBV12-4 and TRBJ1-1; D might be TRBD1 (6 bases). The ends were cut back, 5 bases at V and 4 bases at J, with 11 bases in the middle. The CDR3 covers 13 residues. DNA for the CDR3: TGTGCCAGCAGTCCCAAGGGGGGCACTGAAGCTTTCTTT. Translation: CASSPKGGTEAFF.

The chain couples TRBV5-6 to TRBJ2-4; D may be TRBD2 (6 bases). Trimming removed 4 bases at V and 1 base at J, with 12 bases between. The CDR3 has 15 amino acids. The germline gives CDR1 SGHDT, CDR2 YYEEEE. The chain's CDR3 is CASSTAAGAKNIQYF. Written as DNA, the CDR3 is TGTGCCAGCAGCACGGCCGCGGGGGCCAAAAACATTCAGTACTTC.

The chain joins TRBV11-2 to TRBJ1-2; tentative D call: TRBD1 (6 bases). The germline V and J ends were trimmed by 1 base and 6 bases, with 15 bases remaining between them. From germline, CDR1 is SGHAT and CDR2 FQNNGV. The CDR3 runs to 15 residues. The CDR3 DNA reads as TGTGCCAGCAGCTTAGGAGGGGGGTGGAGTAATGGCTACACCTTC. Protein sequence: CASSLGGGWSNGYTF.

The chain combines TRBV7-9 with TRBJ2-7, with D possibly TRBD1 on 6 matching bases. With 0 bases removed from V and 5 bases from J, the gap between germline ends came to 14 bases. This CDR3 spans 15 amino acids. CDR1 is SEHNR, CDR2 FQNEAQ, per germline (reference sequence). In DNA, the CDR3 is TGTGCCAGCAGCTTAGCGGGTAGGGGGAGCGACGAGCAGTACTTC. Translated: CASSLAGRGSDEQYF.

This clone was detected only once. The chain recombines TRBV19 with TRBJ1-6; the D gene is possibly TRBD1 (5 bases). Germline values: CDR1 LNHDA, CDR2 SQIVND (reference sequence). This CDR3 has 14 amino acids. Trimming left V 7 bases short and J 9 bases short, with 16 bases between. This chain's CDR3 is CASTHGGKGSPLHF. The CDR3, as DNA: TGTGCCAGTACTCATGGGGGTAAGGGTTCACCCCTCCACTTT.

V gene TRBV24-1 combines with J gene TRBJ2-1, with 7 bases identical to TRBD1. There are 14 residues in the CDR3. Germline values: CDR1 KGHDR, CDR2 SFDVKD. The J segment lost 3 bases and the V segment lost 7 bases, leaving 5 bases of the junction unmatched. The CDR3 loop is CATRARDSYNEQFF. The CDR3 region has the DNA TGTGCCACCAGGGCCCGGGACAGCTACAATGAGCAGTTCTTC.

V and J are TRBV9 and TRBJ2-2; D possibly uses TRBD1 or TRBD2 (6 bases each). Trimming took off 0 bases at V and 4 bases at J, with 19 bases between the two ends. The CDR3 is 18 amino acids. In germline, CDR1 is SGDLS, CDR2 YYNGEE. DNA of the CDR3: TGTGCCAGCAGCGTAGCAGGAACGGGGGCGGCTCGCACCGGGGAGCTGTTTTTT. This gives the protein CASSVAGTGAARTGELFF.

The chain recombines TRBV29-1 with TRBJ2-1, with a tentative D call TRBD2 (5 bases). This CDR3 contains 13 residues. Germline CDR1 reads SQVTM; CDR2 reads ANQGSEA. V was cut by 6 bases and J by 3 bases, with 12 bases left in between. The CDR3 spells CSVGSGVYNEQFF. In DNA, the CDR3 is TGCAGCGTGGGGTCCGGGGTCTACAATGAGCAGTTCTTC.

The rearrangement links TRBV4-3 to TRBJ2-1, with D possibly matching TRBD1 (6 bases). V was clipped by 0 bases and J by 4 bases, with 13 bases between them. The CDR3 totals 16 residues. Germline-derived CDR1 and CDR2 are LGHNA and YSLEER. CDR3 sequence reads: CASSQDPRGEYNEQFF. The DNA of the CDR3 is TGCGCCAGCAGCCAAGACCCCAGGGGTGAATACAATGAGCAGTTCTTC.

The V and J genes are TRBV5-4 and TRBJ2-5; D not certain. Trimming stripped 4 bases from V and 2 bases from J, with 18 bases between. This CDR3 comprises 16 residues. Germline V lookup: CDR1 SGHNT, CDR2 YYREEE (reference sequence). DNA for the CDR3: TGTGCCAGCAGCCCGGGCCCTCCGGGCAGGCAAGAGACCCAGTACTTC. This encodes CASSPGPPGRQETQYF. The variable domain in full, completed from reference TRBV5-4 and TRBJ2-5, reads ETGVTQSPTHLIKTRGQQVTLRCSSQSGHNTVSWYQQALGQGPQFIFQYYREEENGRGNFPPRFSGLQFPNYSSELNVNALELDDSALYLCASSPGPPGRQETQYFGPGTRLLVL.

The chain uses TRBV13 and TRBJ2-1; 12 bases fit TRBD1. This CDR3 spans 17 amino acids. From germline, CDR1 is PRHDT and CDR2 FYEKMQ (reference sequence). V was clipped by 5 bases and J by 9 bases; unmatched bases: 14. CDR3 residues: CASSPRAPGQGAREQFF. In DNA, the CDR3 is TGTGCCAGCAGCCCTAGGGCCCCGGGACAGGGGGCTCGTGAGCAGTTCTTC.